These T cell receptor beta chains were read from a single sample in a study of CD8+ T cells in alopecia areata. Profiled with immunoSEQ multiplex PCR; TCRdb holds only in-frame clones, not every one. Of nearly 200,000 clones listed, about 62% are singletons. Source: CD4+ T cells sorted from blood, taken at week 24, from a patient treated with tofacitinib. The receptors were gathered from a human donor with alopecia areata. The CDR3 runs from the conserved cysteine through the conserved F or W. The size entry is marked missing in some rows and otherwise reads once, few, many or a size class.

abundance	v_gene	CDR3aa
-	TRBV4-3	CASSQDHAGAAASEQYF
-	TRBV9	CASSVATTGQYEGYTF
few	TRBV29-1	CSVVGVEETQYF
-	TRBV23-1	CASSQSGRGRTSTEAFF
few	TRBV11-2	CASSSDGRSSYEQYF
-	TRBV28	CASSKSYEQYF
few	TRBV2	CASSIYNEQFF
-	TRBV2	CASRRGQGGSGYTF
few	TRBV7-2	CASSLAGGQTYEQYF
-	TRBV18	CASSPPGGRNTEAFF
-	TRBV7-2	CASSLVHYNEQFF
-	TRBV6-6	CASSPDGSSYGYTF
-	TRBV5-4	CASSLDAGAKNIQYF
-	TRBV9	CASSVASNTDTQYF
few	TRBV7-2	CASSPKREQPQHF
-	TRBV2	CASSLEDRGGKTQYF
-	TRBV5-4	CASSSEPSLGTDTQYF
-	TRBV25-1	CASSGWWDGRYGYTF
-	TRBV27	CASSPRGLAGQETQYF
medium-sized	TRBV29-1	CSVDTGVSPSYEQYF
-	TRBV7-9	CASSLEPGQTNTEAFF
-	TRBV27	CASSLRQGAGNIQYF
-	TRBV11-2	CASSPLGTGGAGYGYTF
-	TRBV4-3	CASSQGRDGSYEQYF
-	TRBV5-4	CASSSLDQEETQYF
-	TRBV29-1	CSVVAGGSGNTEAFF
-	TRBV15	CATSRDYGYEQYF
-	TRBV5-6	CASSFTGRTEAFF
-	TRBV5-1	CASSLRQDSYEQYF
-	TRBV29-1	CSVATGSTIYF
-	TRBV7-3	CASRGSPNTEAFF
-	TRBV25-1	CASSGGVLYGYTF
-	TRBV27	CASSLFGGRTYEQYF
-	TRBV30	CAWSLASDTQYF
-	TRBV2	CASSRLAGPYEQYF
-	TRBV28	CASSRGYKAFF
-	TRBV5-4	CASSLDPGEEQYF
-	TRBV5-1	CASSSTQGDYGYTF
-	TRBV5-6	CASSLRDIGNYGYTF
few	TRBV4-2	CASSALSQLETQYF
-	TRBV27	CASSSLAIPGLATREQYF
-	TRBV27	CASSWESNQPQHF